This TCR beta chain is from a study of Graves' ophthalmopathy and Graves' hyperthyroidism. Amplification targeted the TCR beta CDR3 regions, with RNA transcripts as the source material. RT-PCR with HTBI primers came first, then second-round multiplex PCR. TCRdb fed the multiplex PCR reads into MiXCR, producing one record per CDR3 protein. The sample lists about 740,000 distinct CDR3 sequences; 40% were seen once. This clonotype occurred many times. Trimming cost V 3 bases and J 8 bases, with 16 bases left between them. Per germline, CDR1 SEHNR and CDR2 FQNEAQ (reference sequence). The CDR3 extends over 15 amino acids.

This receptor was obtained from an adult man with Graves' ophthalmopathy. The source material was peripheral blood. The chain joins TRBV7-9 to TRBJ1-4, with a possible D match to TRBD1 (5 bases). The DNA for the CDR3 is TGTGCCAGCAGCTTTCTTCCCAGGGAGGGGGAAAAACTGTTTTTT. It yields the protein CASSFLPREGEKLFF.